This T cell receptor beta chain was observed in a study of response to subunit inactivated influenza vaccine (dated by TCRdb to 2017 to 2018). Broadly, across the study: The study used deep quantitative T cell receptor repertoire profiling to track responses to a trivalent subunit inactivated influenza vaccine. What the authors observed across the whole study: The authors suggested that each seasonal influenza vaccination may recruit only a limited number of new T cells.

The library was produced with RT-PCR. Sequencing was performed on an Illumina HiSeq 2500. Starting from the raw public reads, TCRdb applied fastp trimming at Q25, assembled clones with MiXCR and retained in-frame beta chains. When rows share a CDR3 protein, they turn into one entry using the most common DNA and genes. The sample table contains 540,000 or so distinct CDR3 sequences; only one count was recorded for 10% to 15% of them. The top ten clones comprise 13% of the sample. The label giving this sample's time point can be read as: more than 35 days after influenza vaccine administration. This clonotype occurred a few times. Its target antigen remains unknown. The input lacks base qualities; no much larger clone sits a single base away. Sample: PBMCs from blood, taken 35 to 45 days after vaccination. The sequence derives from a man aged 45-65 years who received an inactivated influenza vaccine. Donor details come from another sample of the same person, matched by shared clones.

DNA sequence: TGTGCCAGCAGCCGCGAGGGGGGCCCTCTCAATGAGCAGTTCTTC. This encodes CASSREGGPLNEQFF. The V and J genes are TRBV7-9 and TRBJ2-1; the D gene may be TRBD1 or TRBD2, since each aligns over 6 bases. The CDR3 has 15 amino acids, counting the end cysteine and phenylalanine. CDR3 DNA only is kept here, 45 bases in frame from base 1. CDR1 SEHNR and CDR2 FQNEAQ were looked up in the germline V gene (reference sequence). V is reduced by 5 bases and J by 6 bases, leaving a spacing of 17 bases between them.